Presented here are 25 T cell receptor beta chains from one specimen sequenced in a study of Ad26.COV2.S vaccination and SARS-CoV-2 variants (dated by TCRdb to the early 2020s). The treatment or condition label on this specimen signifies: some 20 received Ad26.COV2.S at low or high dose, single or two shots; about five received placebo; per-sample allocation not given. For vaccine and placebo recipients, the sequenced repertoires came from samples collected on day 63 after the first injection. Library generation was performed with the immunoSEQ multiplex PCR assay. Entries here come from immuneACCESS through TCRdb and include only in-frame sequences with V and J called. Some clones fail to appear in such tables; in the studies checked, an unresolved V gene covers under half of the shortfall, and the cause of the remainder is unknown. The sample table holds about 350,000 clones, of which around 84% were seen once. The top ten clones comprise about 3.3% of the sample.

The sample here was peripheral blood, taken in a trial of Ad26.COV2.S vaccine versus placebo. The receptors were gathered from a person aged 18-65 years who received the Ad26.COV2.S COVID-19 vaccine or a placebo.

The chain employs TRBV28 and TRBJ2-1; 14 bases are shared with TRBD2. Germline V gives CDR1 MDHEN, CDR2 SYDVKM. Trimming at V came to 5 bases and at J to 7 bases, leaving 7 bases not matched to a gene. This CDR3 comprises 16 residues. As DNA, the CDR3 is TGTGCCAGCAGTGATGGGACTAGCGGGAGTCGGAATGAGCAGTTCTTC. Translating gives CASSDGTSGSRNEQFF.

This clone was observed a handful of times. The chain combines TRBV12-3 or TRBV12-4 with TRBJ1-2, with TRBD1 identical over 7 bases. The length of the CDR3 is 12 residues. V shed 8 bases, J shed 7 bases, and the junction held 7 bases outside the gene matches. For the CDR3, the DNA is TGTGCCAGCCGGGACAGTTCGCCTGGCTACACCTTC. Translating it yields CASRDSSPGYTF.

The rearrangement links TRBV2 to TRBJ1-5, with 7 bases fitting TRBD1. The length of the CDR3 is 13 residues. With V trimmed by 4 bases and J by 5 bases, 2 bases remained unmatched. Germline V gives CDR1 SNHLY, CDR2 FYNNEI. The CDR3 loop reads CASSAGGYQPQHF. CDR3 in DNA: TGTGCCAGCAGTGCAGGGGGGTATCAGCCCCAGCATTTT.

V and J are TRBV5-6 and TRBJ1-2; weak D call: TRBD1 (6 bases). The germline V and J ends were trimmed by 7 bases and 6 bases, with 10 bases remaining between them. The CDR3 contains 11 residues. Germline CDR1 reads SGHDT; CDR2 reads YYEEEE. CDR3 protein: CASFSGDGYTF. The CDR3 coding sequence is TGTGCCAGCTTCTCAGGGGATGGCTACACCTTC.

The V call is TRBV7-9, the J call TRBJ2-7, with 10 bases aligning to TRBD2. Germline values: CDR1 SEHNR, CDR2 FQNEAQ (reference sequence). Germline trimming cut 4 bases from V and 3 bases from J; bases unmatched to any gene: 3. CDR3 length equals 14 residues. The CDR3 region is CASSSSGSYYEQYF. Written as DNA, the CDR3 is TGTGCCAGCAGCTCTAGCGGGAGTTACTACGAGCAGTACTTC.

The chain recombines TRBV7-2 with TRBJ2-7; D gene uncertain. There are 14 residues in the CDR3. Per the germline V gene, CDR1 is SGHTA and CDR2 is FQGNSA. The germline V and J ends were trimmed by 5 bases and 0 bases, with 11 bases remaining between them. CDR3 bases: TGTGCCAGCAGCCCCCGACAAAACTCCTACGAGCAGTACTTC. Amino acids: CASSPRQNSYEQYF.

The chain has TRBV5-6 and TRBJ2-5, with 8 bases aligning to TRBD1. V trimming: 4 bases; J trimming: 4 bases; junction bases outside the gene matches: 15. CDR3 length: 17 amino acids. CDR1 is SGHDT, CDR2 YYEEEE, per germline. The CDR3 sequence is CASSPRDRRGLGETQYF. The CDR3 DNA reads as TGTGCCAGCAGCCCCCGGGATCGCAGGGGGCTTGGAGAGACCCAGTACTTC.

The V and J genes are TRBV6-2 or TRBV6-3 and TRBJ1-5; D unresolved. Trimming left V 4 bases short and J 5 bases short, with 9 bases between. The CDR3 totals 13 residues. From germline, CDR1 is MNHEY and CDR2 SVGEGT. In DNA form, the CDR3 reads TGTGCCAGCAGTTTCGGACTTTATCAGCCCCAGCATTTT. Translation: CASSFGLYQPQHF.

The chain links TRBV7-6 to TRBJ2-7; 12 positions match TRBD2. V was pared by 1 base and J by 5 bases, with 9 bases of the junction left unmatched. Per germline, CDR1 SGHVS and CDR2 FNYEAQ. The CDR3 is 17 amino acids. The CDR3 coding sequence is TGTGCCAGCAGCTTAGTCACTAGCGGGAGGATCGGCCACGAGCAGTACTTC. Amino acid sequence: CASSLVTSGRIGHEQYF.

This clone was detected only a few times. The gene calls are TRBV7-2 and TRBJ1-2; D not resolved. Trimming removed 4 bases from V and 7 bases from J, with 7 bases in between. The CDR3 is 11 residues long. From germline, CDR1 is SGHTA and CDR2 FQGNSA. The CDR3, as DNA: TGTGCCAGCAGCTCCTTGGGTGGCTACACCTTC. Translation: CASSSLGGYTF.

The V gene is TRBV5-1, the J gene TRBJ2-2, with TRBD1 as a possible D gene (5 bases). Germline CDR1 and CDR2: SGHRS and YFSETQ. This CDR3 contains 15 residues. The ends were cut back, 6 bases at V and 6 bases at J, with 18 bases in the middle. Written as DNA, the CDR3 is TGCGCCAGCAATCTAGACAGTCTTCTGGCCGGGGAGCTGTTTTTT. Translation: CASNLDSLLAGELFF.

V is TRBV27 and J is TRBJ2-5; tentatively, D is TRBD1 or TRBD2 (5 bases each). Trimming pared 6 bases from V and 5 bases from J, leaving 19 bases between. Germline V gene lookup returns CDR1 MNHEY and CDR2 SMNVEV (reference sequence). The CDR3 spans 15 residues. CDR3 amino acids: CASSPGDQLRETQYF. In nucleotides, the CDR3 is TGTGCCAGCAGCCCCGGGGACCAATTACGGGAGACCCAGTACTTC.

The genes are TRBV4-1 and TRBJ2-5; D remains unclear. Germline values: CDR1 MGHRA, CDR2 YSYEKL. Trimming removed 1 base at V and 4 bases at J, with 7 bases between. The CDR3 spans 13 residues. The CDR3 protein is CASSQVLGETQYF. In DNA, the CDR3 is TGCGCCAGCAGCCAAGTGTTAGGAGAGACCCAGTACTTC.

This clone was seen more than once but under ten times. The genes are TRBV2 and TRBJ2-6; D may match TRBD1 or TRBD2 (6 bases each). The length of the CDR3 is 16 residues. In germline, CDR1 is SNHLY, CDR2 FYNNEI. Trimming cost V 7 bases and J 0 bases, with 13 bases left between them. The CDR3 nucleotides are TGTGCCAGCACGGGGGCCCGAAACTCTGGGGCCAACGTCCTGACTTTC. It codes for CASTGARNSGANVLTF.

The CDR3 here is CASSPRGPLLLGLKRPNQPQHF. In DNA, the CDR3 is TGTGCCAGCAGCCCCCGGGGTCCTTTGTTATTGGGGTTAAAGCGTCCAAATCAGCCCCAGCATTTT. The chain carries TRBV12-1 and TRBJ1-5. TRBV12-1 is designated a pseudogene. The CDR3 totals 22 residues.

V usage is TRBV7-9 and J usage is TRBJ1-4, with a tentative D call TRBD1 (5 bases). This CDR3 has 14 residues. Germline V CDR1 and CDR2: SEHNR, FQNEAQ (reference sequence). Deletions cut 5 bases from V and 5 bases from J, with 12 bases between. The CDR3 sequence is CASSAQGLNEKLFF. Written as DNA, the CDR3 is TGTGCCAGCAGCGCCCAGGGTCTGAATGAAAAACTGTTTTTT. Full variable domain (rest looked up from reference TRBV7-9 and TRBJ1-4): DTGVSQNPRHKITKRGQNVTFRCDPISEHNRLYWYRQTLGQGPEFLTYFQNEAQLEKSRLLSDRFSAERPKGSFSTLEIQRTEQGDSAMYLCASSAQGLNEKLFFGSGTQLSVL.

This clone has a single count. The chain carries TRBV24-1 and TRBJ2-1; D unclear. The CDR3 has 12 residues. The V and J ends lost 3 bases and 8 bases respectively, with 7 bases between them. The germline CDR1 and CDR2 sequences are KGHDR and SFDVKD. The CDR3 DNA is TGTGCCACCAGTGATCTCAGTGATGAGCAGTTCTTC. Translation: CATSDLSDEQFF.

The chain recombines TRBV6-5 with TRBJ2-3; the D gene is possibly TRBD2 (5 bases). The germline V and J ends were trimmed by 6 bases and 0 bases, with 10 bases remaining between them. The germline CDR1 and CDR2 sequences are MNHEY and SVGAGI. The CDR3 covers 14 residues. The CDR3 is CASRTGSSTDTQYF. In DNA, the CDR3 is TGTGCCAGCAGGACGGGGTCGAGCACAGATACGCAGTATTTT.

The chain recombines TRBV27 with TRBJ2-1; 12 nucleotides match TRBD2. J was trimmed by 8 bases and V by 5 bases; bases with no gene match: 4. The CDR3 spans 14 residues. Germline CDR1 and CDR2: MNHEY and SMNVEV (reference sequence). The DNA for the CDR3 is TGTGCCAGCAGTCTAGCGGGGGGGCTCTATGAGCAGTTCTTC. Translation: CASSLAGGLYEQFF.

The V and J genes are TRBV2 and TRBJ2-5; D not certain. The CDR3 has 15 amino acids. Germline-derived CDR1 and CDR2 are SNHLY and FYNNEI. V lost 3 bases, J lost 2 bases, and 13 bases lay in between. The CDR3 nucleotides read TGTGCCAGCAGTGATCGGGTACTAACACAAGAGACCCAGTACTTC. This encodes CASSDRVLTQETQYF. Full variable domain (outside the CDR3, taken from reference TRBV2 and TRBJ2-5): EPEVTQTPSHQVTQMGQEVILRCVPISNHLYFYWYRQILGQKVEFLVSFYNNEISEKSEIFDDQFSVERPDGSNFTLKIRSTKLEDSAMYFCASSDRVLTQETQYFGPGTRLLVL.

The chain uses TRBV6-6 and TRBJ2-2; D is ambiguous. The CDR3 length is 10 residues. The V gene's germline CDR1 is MNHNY and CDR2 SVGAGI (reference sequence). With 7 bases removed from V and 8 bases from J, the gap between germline ends came to 5 bases. The CDR3 DNA is TGTGCCAGCATTGGAGGGGAGCTGTTTTTT. Its translation is CASIGGELFF.

This rearrangement joins TRBV30 to TRBJ2-3, with TRBD2 identical over 14 bases. The CDR3 is 17 amino acids. CDR1 is GTSNPN and CDR2 is SVGIG in the germline V gene (reference sequence). Trimming removed 3 bases from V and 3 bases from J; junction bases left unmatched: 8. This CDR3 is CAWSPIGTSGGTDTQYF. CDR3 nucleotide sequence: TGTGCCTGGAGCCCAATCGGGACTAGCGGGGGTACAGATACGCAGTATTTT.

This clone was picked up many times. The chain combines TRBV24-1 with TRBJ2-1; possible D gene TRBD2, 5 bases. This CDR3 region has 21 residues. The V end was cut by 1 base, the J end by 0 bases, with 24 bases between. Per the germline V gene, CDR1 is KGHDR and CDR2 is SFDVKD. CDR3 bases: TGTGCCACCAGTGATTTCCCAGGTGATGTGGGAGTGCAAGCCTCCTACAATGAGCAGTTCTTC. Translated: CATSDFPGDVGVQASYNEQFF.

Remarks on this clone: The same CDR3 can be traced to other DNA sequences in this sample. The rearrangement links TRBV3-1 (or the pseudogene TRBV3-2) to TRBJ2-7, with 7 bases that match TRBD1. The CDR3 runs 13 residues. CDR1 and CDR2 (germline): LGHDT, YNNKEL (reference sequence). The junction had 3 bases not matched to a gene; V was cut back by 1 base and J by 6 bases. The DNA for the CDR3 is TGTGCCAGCAGCCAAGTGGCAGGGGGCGAGCAGTACTTC. This encodes CASSQVAGGEQYF.

The chain carries TRBV5-1 and TRBJ1-6; D is uncertain. CDR3 length equals 14 residues. V was clipped by 7 bases and J by 5 bases, with 13 bases between them. The germline V gene encodes CDR1 SGHRS and CDR2 YFSETQ. The CDR3 nucleotides are TGCGCCAGCGAAGTCACAAGTAATAATTCACCCCTCCACTTT. Translation: CASEVTSNNSPLHF.